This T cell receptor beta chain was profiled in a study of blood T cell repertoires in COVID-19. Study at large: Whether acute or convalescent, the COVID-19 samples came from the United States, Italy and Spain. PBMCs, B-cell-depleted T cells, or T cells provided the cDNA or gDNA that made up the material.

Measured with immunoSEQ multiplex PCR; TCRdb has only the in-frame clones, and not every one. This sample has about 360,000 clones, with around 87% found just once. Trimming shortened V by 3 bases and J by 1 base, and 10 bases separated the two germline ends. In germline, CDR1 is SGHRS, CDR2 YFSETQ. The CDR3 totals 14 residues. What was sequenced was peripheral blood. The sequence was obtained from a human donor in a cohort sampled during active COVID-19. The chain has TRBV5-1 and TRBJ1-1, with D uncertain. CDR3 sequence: CASSWAGRNTEAFF. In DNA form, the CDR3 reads TGCGCCAGCAGCTGGGCTGGGCGGAACACTGAAGCTTTCTTT.